The 24 T cell receptor beta chains in this list originate from one sample, sequenced in a study of blood T cell repertoires in COVID-19. TCRdb's copy holds only in-frame clones and misses some; the assay was immunoSEQ multiplex PCR. The table lists around 440,000 clones, approximately 88% of them singletons. Specimen: peripheral blood. The source is a woman between 45 and 60 years old with COVID-19, enrolled during active disease.

There are a few counts of this clone. This sequence joins TRBV12-3 or TRBV12-4 and TRBJ1-2; weak D call: TRBD1 (5 bases). V dropped 3 bases and J dropped 5 bases, with 10 bases sitting between them. The length of the CDR3 is 13 residues. The CDR3 bases are TGTGCCAGCAGTTTTGAGGGGAGGTATGGCTACACCTTC. This gives the protein CASSFEGRYGYTF.

The chain has TRBV27 and TRBJ1-1, with a weak D call TRBD1 (5 bases). The CDR3 totals 16 residues. Trimming shortened V by 3 bases and J by 1 base, and 15 bases separated the two germline ends. Germline V gene sequence: CDR1 MNHEY, CDR2 SMNVEV (reference sequence). The CDR3 reads CASSFYRGGSNTEAFF. CDR3 nucleotides: TGTGCCAGCAGTTTTTACCGGGGGGGATCGAACACTGAAGCTTTCTTT.

This chain joins TRBV25-1 and TRBJ1-2; 11 bases fit TRBD1. V shed 10 bases and J 5 bases; nucleotides not matched to a gene: 6. The CDR3 sequence is 13 residues long. In germline, CDR1 is MGHDK, CDR2 SYGVNS. The CDR3 DNA follows: TGTGCCACCTCAGGACAGGGGGCATATGGCTACACCTTC. Translation gives CATSGQGAYGYTF.

V and J are TRBV7-8 and TRBJ2-2, with TRBD1 identical over 8 bases. CDR3 size: 15 residues. Germline CDR1 and CDR2: SGHVS and FQNEAQ. V shed 5 bases, J shed 0 bases, and the junction held 2 bases outside the gene matches. The CDR3 region is CASSPQGANTGELFF. The CDR3 region has the DNA TGTGCCAGCAGCCCACAGGGGGCGAACACCGGGGAGCTGTTTTTT.

The gene calls are TRBV30 and TRBJ1-1; tentatively, D is TRBD1 (5 bases). CDR1 GTSNPN and CDR2 SVGIG come from the germline V gene (reference sequence). The CDR3 has 13 residues. The V gene lost 3 bases and the J gene lost 7 bases, with 15 bases spanning the gap. For the CDR3, the DNA is TGTGCCTGGAGCTCGGGGGGAGGCTTTGAAGCTTTCTTT. It translates to CAWSSGGGFEAFF.

The chain joins TRBV5-1 to TRBJ2-1; perhaps TRBD2 as D (5 bases). CDR1 is SGHRS and CDR2 is YFSETQ in the germline V gene. V was clipped by 5 bases and J by 9 bases, with 12 bases between them. The CDR3 spans 12 residues. The CDR3 reads CASRTPAGEQFF. CDR3 sequence (DNA): TGCGCCAGCAGAACGCCTGCGGGTGAGCAGTTCTTC.

This clone has only a few counts. This chain joins TRBV28 and TRBJ2-7, with TRBD2 matching over 16 bases. The CDR3 is 18 residues long. Germline CDR1 is MDHEN and CDR2 is SYDVKM. Germline trimming cut 7 bases from V and 5 bases from J; bases unmatched to any gene: 14. The DNA for the CDR3 is TGTGCCAGCAACAACCCCCCCGGGACTAGCGGGGGGGTCGACGAGCAGTACTTC. It encodes CASNNPPGTSGGVDEQYF.

The V call is TRBV10-2, the J call TRBJ1-5, with D perhaps matching TRBD1 (5 bases). CDR1 WSHSY and CDR2 SAAADI come from the germline V gene. Trimming removed 0 bases at V and 3 bases at J, with 12 bases between. This CDR3 is 16 amino acids long. The CDR3 DNA follows: TGCGCCAGCAGTGAGTCGTGGGGGACTAACAATCAGCCCCAGCATTTT. This gives the protein CASSESWGTNNQPQHF.

The sample holds one count of this clone. This chain uses TRBV18 with TRBJ2-7; 8 bases align to TRBD1. Germline V CDR1 and CDR2: KGHSH, LQKENI. V dropped 5 bases and J dropped 4; count of bases not matched to a gene: 7. The CDR3 extends over 14 amino acids. The CDR3, as DNA: TGTGCCAGCTCAGGGGACAGGCGACGGTACGAGCAGTACTTC. Translating it yields CASSGDRRRYEQYF.

The V call is TRBV5-1, the J call TRBJ1-4; D gene unclear. V gave up 0 bases and J gave up 5 bases, with 8 bases separating them. Per the germline V gene, CDR1 is SGHRS and CDR2 is YFSETQ. CDR3 length equals 14 residues. This chain's CDR3 is CASSLGHPNEKLFF. The DNA for the CDR3 is TGCGCCAGCAGCTTGGGACACCCCAATGAAAAACTGTTTTTT.

The chain is built from TRBV5-6 and TRBJ2-7; D not resolved. The CDR3 sequence is 12 residues long. The V gene's germline CDR1 is SGHDT and CDR2 YYEEEE. Trimming took off 4 bases at V and 2 bases at J, with 7 bases between the two ends. This CDR3 reads CASSRSPYEQYF. CDR3 DNA sequence: TGTGCCAGCAGCCGTTCCCCCTACGAGCAGTACTTC.

This clone occurred once. The CDR3 protein is CASSLRGQGTTEAFF. CDR3 nucleotides: TGTGCCAGCAGTCTCCGCGGACAGGGGACCACTGAAGCTTTCTTT. The genes are TRBV6-5 and TRBJ1-1, with TRBD1 matching 9 bases. The germline CDR1 and CDR2 sequences are MNHEY and SVGAGI. This CDR3 spans 15 amino acids. V lost 5 bases to trimming and J lost 4 bases; unmatched junction nucleotides: 8.

The V gene is TRBV12-3 or TRBV12-4, the J gene TRBJ1-2; maybe TRBD1 (5 bases). V lost 1 base and J 8 bases, leaving 11 bases between the germline ends. This CDR3 has 13 residues. DNA for the CDR3: TGTGCCAGCAGTTTAGTCCCGGGGGAAGGCTACACCTTC. Translation gives CASSLVPGEGYTF.

The rearrangement joins TRBV5-1 to TRBJ1-1; no clear D. CDR1 and CDR2 from the germline V gene are SGHRS and YFSETQ. The CDR3 is 14 residues long. V lost 7 bases to trimming and J lost 0 bases, with 13 bases between them. CDR3: CASSVDPMNTEAFF. As DNA, the CDR3 is TGCGCCAGCTCGGTCGATCCTATGAACACTGAAGCTTTCTTT.

This clone was seen more than once but under ten times. The chain uses TRBV11-3 and TRBJ1-6, with D uncertain. Germline values: CDR1 SGHNT, CDR2 YENEEA. The CDR3 totals 13 residues. V lost 3 bases and J 9 bases, leaving 9 bases between the germline ends. The CDR3 spells CASSFDGISPLHF. In DNA form, the CDR3 reads TGTGCCAGCAGCTTCGACGGGATTTCACCCCTCCACTTT. Filled out from reference TRBV11-3 and TRBJ1-6, the complete variable domain reads EAGVVQSPRYKIIEKKQPVAFWCNPISGHNTLYWYLQNLGQGPELLIRYENEEAVDDSQLPKDRFSAERLKGVDSTLKIQPAELGDSAVYLCASSFDGISPLHFGNGTRLTVT.

This clone was seen a single time. This chain uses TRBV10-3 with TRBJ1-1; 7 positions agree with TRBD1. Germline CDR1 is ENHRY and CDR2 is SYGVKD. V was clipped by 6 bases and J by 6 bases; unmatched bases: 10. The CDR3 covers 14 residues. The CDR3 protein is CAIRRQGRGAEAFF. The CDR3 DNA follows: TGTGCCATCAGACGACAGGGTCGAGGGGCTGAAGCTTTCTTT.

CDR3 protein: CASSSIDSYEQYF. The CDR3, as DNA: TGTGCCAGCAGCTCTATCGACTCCTACGAGCAGTACTTC. The J gene is TRBJ2-7, the V gene TRBV12-3 or TRBV12-4; D unresolved. The V end lost 6 bases, the J end lost 0 bases, and 9 bases lay between the germline ends. The CDR3 runs to 13 residues.

The rearrangement links TRBV29-1 to TRBJ2-3; weak D call: TRBD2 (6 bases). Germline values: CDR1 SQVTM, CDR2 ANQGSEA. Trimming removed 4 bases from V and 3 bases from J, with 11 bases in between. The CDR3 runs 13 residues. The CDR3 sequence is CSVVGGSTDTQYF. CDR3 in DNA: TGCAGCGTTGTTGGGGGGTCGACAGATACGCAGTATTTT.

The chain is built from TRBV12-3 or TRBV12-4 and TRBJ1-6; 7 bases map to TRBD1. The CDR3 runs to 13 residues. V trimming: 4 bases; J trimming: 10 bases; junction bases outside the gene matches: 4. CDR3 in DNA: TGTGCCAGCAGTTGGGGACAGCAATCACCCCTCCACTTT. Translation gives CASSWGQQSPLHF.

The CDR3 bases are TGTGCCACCAGTGATGCGCGGGCCAGAGACTTTAGCGAGCAGTACTTC. Protein sequence: CATSDARARDFSEQYF. This chain links TRBV24-1 with TRBJ2-7; TRBD2 might be the D (5 bases). Germline loops: CDR1 KGHDR, CDR2 SFDVKD. This CDR3 has 16 residues. V lost 3 bases to trimming and J lost 6 bases, with 20 bases between them.

This sequence joins TRBV5-1 and TRBJ2-3; TRBD1 matches at 8 bases. V was clipped by 3 bases and J by 2 bases; unmatched bases: 8. The V gene's germline CDR1 is SGHRS and CDR2 YFSETQ. The CDR3 consists of 16 residues. The CDR3 is CASSSQGATDTDTQYF. The CDR3 DNA reads as TGCGCCAGCAGCTCGCAGGGGGCGACCGACACAGATACGCAGTATTTT.

V usage is TRBV18 and J usage is TRBJ1-2; D is unclear. The CDR3 is 14 residues long. CDR1 and CDR2 (germline): KGHSH, LQKENI. Trimming took off 2 bases at V and 5 bases at J, with 12 bases between the two ends. The CDR3 loop reads CASSPSSSGYGYTF. The CDR3 DNA sequence: TGTGCCAGCTCACCAAGTAGCAGCGGATATGGCTACACCTTC.

The V and J genes are TRBV3-1 (or the pseudogene TRBV3-2) and TRBJ2-2; maybe TRBD1 (6 bases). Trimming shortened V by 3 bases and J by 3 bases, and 8 bases separated the two germline ends. The CDR3 is made up of 14 amino acids. Germline CDR1 and CDR2: LGHDT and YNNKEL (reference sequence). CDR3 bases: TGTGCCAGCAGCCAGGGGGCCTACACCGGGGAGCTGTTTTTT. Translated: CASSQGAYTGELFF.

The chain links TRBV3-1 (or the pseudogene TRBV3-2) to TRBJ1-2; D unclear. Germline loops: CDR1 LGHDT, CDR2 YNNKEL (reference sequence). Trimming cost V 6 bases and J 3 bases, with 17 bases left between them. CDR3 length: 15 residues. The CDR3 spells CASRNLRDIDYGYTF. The CDR3 DNA is TGTGCCAGCAGAAATCTCCGGGATATCGACTATGGCTACACCTTC.